Here is one T cell receptor beta chain with its context. The data derive from a study of blood T cell repertoires in COVID-19. TCRdb's table, derived via immunoSEQ multiplex PCR, lists solely in-frame clones and lacks some. The sample holds fewer than 250,000 clones, approximately 83% seen once. The TCR sequence derives from a human donor in a cohort sampled during active COVID-19. Material: peripheral blood.

The CDR3: CASSPTGREQYF. The DNA of the CDR3 is TGTGCCAGCAGTCCTACAGGGAGAGAGCAGTACTTC. The chain uses TRBV12-3 or TRBV12-4 and TRBJ2-7, with a possible D match to TRBD1 (6 bases). This CDR3 comprises 12 residues. Trimming stripped 5 bases from V and 7 bases from J, with 12 bases between.